Below are 26 T cell receptor beta chains sequenced from a single sample in a study of T-cell reconstitution after alpha-beta-depleted transplantation in children (dated by TCRdb to about 2016). The method was PCR. The reads were generated on an Illumina HiSeq 2500. To normalize quantification of the TCRbeta repertoire, the TCR libraries were built with molecular barcoding that relied on unique molecular identifiers. The public reads were quality trimmed at Q25 with fastp and then assembled into clones with MiXCR by TCRdb, keeping productive beta chains. Each CDR3 protein appears once, grouped with its most common genes and DNA. The sample includes about 97,000 distinct CDR3 sequences, with 7.5% to 9.5% observed a single time. The top ten constitute approximately 16% of the sample. Read against the paper, the sample's treatment or condition label means: allogeneic hematopoietic cell transplantation with graft depleted of TCRalphabeta T cells and CD19 B cells.

Sample: PBMCs, taken before TCRalphabeta/CD19-depleted stem cell transplant. These receptors all stem from a boy younger than 10 with acute lymphoblastic leukemia, due to receive a stem cell transplant.

Ten or more counts support this clonotype. Germline and junction disagree at one end, which may indicate a read error. The V and J genes are TRBV7-7 and TRBJ2-1; D is perhaps TRBD2 (6 bases). Germline V gene data show CDR1 as SSHAT and CDR2 as FNYEAQ (reference sequence). This CDR3 has 17 residues. CDR3 sequence (DNA): TGTGCTAGCAGCTTAGCGGCCGGGGGAGGAAGTTACAATGAGCAGTTCTTC. It yields the protein CASSLAAGGGSYNEQFF.

This clonotype was detected only a few times. This rearrangement joins TRBV19 to TRBJ1-1, with 7 nucleotides matching TRBD1. The CDR3 runs 18 residues. Germline V gene sequence: CDR1 LNHDA, CDR2 SQIVND (reference sequence). J was trimmed by 1 base and V by 1 base; bases with no gene match: 12. CDR3 region: CASSIVSGGPPKNTEAFF. In nucleotides, the CDR3 is TGTGCCAGTAGTATAGTATCAGGGGGACCGCCTAAGAACACTGAAGCTTTCTTT. Variable domain in full (rest from reference TRBV19 and TRBJ1-1): DGGITQSPKYLFRKEGQNVTLSCEQNLNHDAMYWYRQDPGQGLRLIYYSQIVNDFQKGDIAEGYSVSREKKESFPLTVTSAQKNPTAFYLCASSIVSGGPPKNTEAFFGQGTRLTVV.

This clonotype turned up a few times. The chain joins TRBV24-1 to TRBJ2-2, with D perhaps matching TRBD2 (5 bases). Germline V lookup: CDR1 KGHDR, CDR2 SFDVKD. CDR3 length: 17 amino acids. V gave up 0 bases and J gave up 2 bases, with 12 bases separating them. CDR3 coding DNA: TGTGCCACCAGTGATTTGCGAGCGGCCCTCAACACCGGGGAGCTGTTTTTT. Amino acid sequence: CATSDLRAALNTGELFF.

This clonotype was observed a handful of times. The chain recombines TRBV28 with TRBJ1-5, with D possibly being TRBD1 (6 bases). The germline gives CDR1 MDHEN, CDR2 SYDVKM. V was clipped by 5 bases and J by 6 bases, with 14 bases between them. The CDR3 is 14 residues long. This CDR3 reads CASSPSGEGQPQHF. In DNA, the CDR3 is TGTGCCAGCAGTCCCTCAGGGGAAGGTCAGCCCCAGCATTTT. The full variable domain, completed using reference TRBV28 and TRBJ1-5, is DVKVTQSSRYLVKRTGEKVFLECVQDMDHENMFWYRQDPGLGLRLIYFSYDVKMKEKGDIPEGYSVSREKKERFSLILESASTNQTSMYLCASSPSGEGQPQHFGDGTRLSIL.

This clonotype was observed at least ten times. The chain carries TRBV28 and TRBJ2-7; the D gene is possibly TRBD2 (6 bases). The CDR3 spans 11 residues. V dropped 5 bases and J dropped 7 bases, with 9 bases sitting between them. Germline values: CDR1 MDHEN, CDR2 SYDVKM. As DNA, the CDR3 is TGTGCCAGCAGTCGGGGGAGGGAGCAGTACTTC. This sequence encodes CASSRGREQYF.

This clonotype was found many times. The junction departs from the called germline gene at one end, perhaps through a read error. J is TRBJ2-5 and V is TRBV27; D ambiguous. The germline V gene has CDR1 MNHEY and CDR2 SMNVEV (reference sequence). The CDR3 covers 13 residues. CDR3 sequence: CASRILDQETHYF. CDR3 sequence (DNA): TGTGCCAGCAGGATACTGGACCAAGAGACCCATTACTTC.

This clonotype was observed a handful of times. V gene TRBV15 combines with J gene TRBJ2-7; the D gene is possibly TRBD1 (6 bases). Trimming took off 5 bases at V and 2 bases at J, with 13 bases between the two ends. Germline-derived CDR1 and CDR2 are LNHNV and YYDKDF (reference sequence). The CDR3 has 14 amino acids. The CDR3 DNA reads TGTGCCACCAGCCGGGACATCTTTCCCTACGAGCAGTACTTC. It is translated as CATSRDIFPYEQYF.

This clonotype was counted at least ten times. CDR3 protein: CSVEEWWSDRGGDAESPYNEQFF. CDR3 coding DNA: TGCAGCGTTGAAGAATGGTGGTCGGACAGGGGCGGTGATGCGGAAAGTCCCTACAATGAGCAGTTCTTC. This rearrangement joins TRBV29-1 to TRBJ2-1; the match to TRBD1 covers 9 bases. Per the germline V gene, CDR1 is SQVTM and CDR2 is ANQGSEA. After removal of 0 bases from V and 2 bases from J, the junction contained 26 bases not matched to a gene. The CDR3 runs to 23 residues.

This clonotype was observed at least ten times. The J gene is TRBJ1-1, the V gene TRBV5-6, with a tentative D call TRBD1 (5 bases). Germline loops: CDR1 SGHDT, CDR2 YYEEEE. The CDR3 spans 15 residues. V dropped 4 bases and J dropped 1 base, with 14 bases sitting between them. The CDR3 region is CASSPIGVKNTEAFF. In DNA form, the CDR3 reads TGTGCCAGCAGCCCCATAGGGGTTAAGAACACTGAAGCTTTCTTT. The whole variable domain, remainder taken from reference TRBV5-6 and TRBJ1-1, is DAGVTQSPTHLIKTRGQQVTLRCSPKSGHDTVSWYQQALGQGPQFIFQYYEEEERQRGNFPDRFSGHQFPNYSSELNVNALLLGDSALYLCASSPIGVKNTEAFFGQGTRLTVV.

The table lists this clonotype with many counts. The V and J genes are TRBV5-1 and TRBJ1-1; D is uncertain. The V end lost 0 bases, the J end lost 3 bases, and 0 bases lay between the germline ends. Germline lookup yields CDR1 SGHRS and CDR2 YFSETQ. This CDR3 has 11 residues. CDR3 in amino acids: CASSLDTEAFF. In DNA, the CDR3 is TGCGCCAGCAGCTTGGACACTGAAGCTTTCTTT.

This rearrangement joins TRBV5-1 to TRBJ2-7, with D possibly TRBD2 on 5 matching bases. CDR1 is SGHRS and CDR2 is YFSETQ in the germline V gene. The CDR3 spans 14 residues. V was shortened by 6 bases and J by 2 bases, with 15 bases between the two germline ends. Here the CDR3 DNA reads TGCGCCAGCACCAAAGCCGAGACTACCTACGAGCAGTACTTC. It translates to CASTKAETTYEQYF. Full variable domain (remainder filled in from reference TRBV5-1 and TRBJ2-7): KAGVTQTPRYLIKTRGQQVTLSCSPISGHRSVSWYQQTPGQGLQFLFEYFSETQRNKGNFPGRFSGRQFSNSRSEMNVSTLELGDSALYLCASTKAETTYEQYFGPGTRLTVT.

This clonotype was picked up many times. The chain links TRBV7-2 to TRBJ2-1; 9 positions match TRBD2. The CDR3 totals 15 residues. Trimming cost V 5 bases and J 1 base; bases outside gene matches: 3. Germline V gives CDR1 SGHTA, CDR2 FQGNSA. In nucleotides, the CDR3 is TGTGCCAGCAGCAGACTAGCGGTTTCCTACAATGAGCAGTTCTTC. Amino acid sequence: CASSRLAVSYNEQFF.

This clonotype was counted a few times. The chain is built from TRBV6-4 and TRBJ2-3; 8 bases line up with TRBD2. Trimming at V came to 4 bases and at J to 2 bases, leaving 8 bases not matched to a gene. There are 16 residues in the CDR3. Looked up from germline, CDR1 is MRHNA and CDR2 is SNTAGT. CDR3 amino acids: CASSASTGGSTDTQYF. The CDR3 DNA follows: TGTGCCAGCAGTGCCTCGACGGGGGGGTCCACAGATACGCAGTATTTT.

The V call is TRBV5-1, the J call TRBJ1-1, with TRBD1 matching 11 bases. The CDR3 extends over 16 amino acids. CDR1 and CDR2 from the germline V gene are SGHRS and YFSETQ. The J segment lost 5 bases and the V segment lost 4 bases, leaving 10 bases of the junction unmatched. CDR3 DNA sequence: TGCGCCAGCAGCAAGGACAGGGGGCGTGTAAGGACTGAAGCTTTCTTT. Its protein product is CASSKDRGRVRTEAFF.

The chain is built from TRBV5-1 and TRBJ2-5; D not certain. This CDR3 is 15 amino acids long. In germline, CDR1 is SGHRS, CDR2 YFSETQ. V was trimmed by 0 bases and J by 4 bases, leaving 13 bases between them. CDR3 loop: CASSLASTSPETQYF. In DNA form, the CDR3 reads TGCGCCAGCAGCTTGGCCTCGACAAGTCCAGAGACCCAGTACTTC.

This clonotype is classed as medium-sized (0.01 to 0.1%). This chain joins TRBV12-3 or TRBV12-4 and TRBJ1-1, with TRBD1 matching 9 bases. The CDR3 contains 13 residues. J was trimmed by 4 bases and V by 6 bases; bases with no gene match: 3. CDR3 nucleotide sequence: TGTGCCAGCAGCCTACAGGGGGCCACTGAAGCTTTCTTT. Amino acids: CASSLQGATEAFF.

This clonotype was found many times. V usage is TRBV6-5 and J usage is TRBJ1-2, with a tentative D call TRBD1 (6 bases). Deletions cut 6 bases from V and 0 bases from J, with 14 bases between. The CDR3 has 15 residues. The germline CDR1 and CDR2 sequences are MNHEY and SVGAGI. In nucleotides, the CDR3 is TGTGCCAGCAGCCTTACAGGGATTTCTAACTATGGCTACACCTTC. It specifies CASSLTGISNYGYTF.

This clonotype has a handful of counts. This rearrangement joins TRBV6-5 to TRBJ2-7, with TRBD2 as a possible D gene (5 bases). Trimming shortened V by 2 bases and J by 7 bases, and 18 bases separated the two germline ends. The germline V gene has CDR1 MNHEY and CDR2 SVGAGI. The length of the CDR3 is 15 residues. CDR3 in amino acids: CASSYRAVSTVEQYF. In DNA, the CDR3 is TGTGCCAGCAGTTACCGAGCGGTATCTACGGTTGAGCAGTACTTC.

V gene TRBV7-2 combines with J gene TRBJ2-7; 10 nucleotides line up with TRBD2. With 2 bases clipped from V and 6 bases from J, the junction kept 16 bases outside the gene matches. This CDR3 contains 18 residues. Germline V gene sequence: CDR1 SGHTA, CDR2 FQGNSA. CDR3 in DNA: TGTGCCAGCAGCTTATTTGCGCTTAGCGGGGGGTATCCCCCCGAGCAGTACTTC. Translation: CASSLFALSGGYPPEQYF.

In its sample, this clonotype was seen many times. V is TRBV9 and J is TRBJ2-2; D assignment may be TRBD1 or TRBD2 (5 bases each). CDR1 and CDR2 from the germline V gene are SGDLS and YYNGEE. CDR3 length: 15 amino acids. Deletions cut 0 bases from V and 4 bases from J, with 10 bases between. The CDR3 region has the DNA TGTGCCAGCAGCGTAGGGGGGTCGGTCACCGGGGAGCTGTTTTTT. Translated, it gives CASSVGGSVTGELFF.

The chain joins TRBV7-3 to TRBJ1-1, with D hard to call. With 0 bases removed from V and 4 bases from J, the gap between germline ends came to 18 bases. The CDR3 is 17 amino acids. Germline lookup yields CDR1 SGHTA and CDR2 FQGTGA. This CDR3 reads CASSLTPPTLSGTEAFF. The CDR3 DNA is TGTGCCAGCAGCTTAACCCCCCCGACTCTTAGTGGCACTGAAGCTTTCTTT. Together with reference TRBV7-3 and TRBJ1-1, the CDR3 gives the full variable domain: GAGVSQTPSNKVTEKGKYVELRCDPISGHTALYWYRQSLGQGPEFLIYFQGTGAADDSGLPNDRFFAVRPEGSVSTLKIQRTERGDSAVYLCASSLTPPTLSGTEAFFGQGTRLTVV.

A few counts support this clonotype. CDR3 DNA: TGTGCCAGCAGCCGCCAAGGGGCTGCAACTAATGAAAAACTGTTTTTT. This sequence encodes CASSRQGAATNEKLFF. The J gene is TRBJ1-4, the V gene TRBV6-5; maybe TRBD1 (5 bases). Germline V CDR1 and CDR2: MNHEY, SVGAGI. V dropped 6 bases and J dropped 0 bases, with 14 bases sitting between them. The CDR3 is 16 residues long.

There are many counts of this clonotype. The chain joins TRBV15 to TRBJ2-3; 10 positions agree with TRBD2. V dropped 0 bases and J dropped 2; count of bases not matched to a gene: 8. The CDR3 spans 18 residues. Germline V lookup: CDR1 LNHNV, CDR2 YYDKDF (reference sequence). CDR3 in amino acids: CATSREKSSGRFTDTQYF. CDR3 nucleotides: TGTGCCACCAGCAGAGAGAAAAGTAGCGGGAGGTTCACAGATACGCAGTATTTT.

This clonotype appeared many times. This chain uses TRBV11-3 with TRBJ1-1; D remains unclear. CDR1 is SGHNT, CDR2 YENEEA, per germline. This CDR3 region has 13 residues. The V end lost 1 base, the J end lost 1 base, and 4 bases lay between the germline ends. The CDR3 coding sequence is TGTGCCAGCAGCTTAGGCGCGAACACTGAAGCTTTCTTT. This codes for CASSLGANTEAFF.

The chain joins TRBV19 to TRBJ2-5, with a weak D call TRBD1 (7 bases). Germline assignment: CDR1 LNHDA and CDR2 SQIVND (reference sequence). The CDR3 is 15 amino acids. The V end lost 6 bases, the J end lost 2 bases, and 16 bases lay between the germline ends. The CDR3 coding sequence is TGTGCCAGTAGATCACCAGGGGGGCCACAAGAGACCCAGTACTTC. Amino acid sequence: CASRSPGGPQETQYF.

The chain recombines TRBV7-2 with TRBJ2-3; D unclear. V lost 6 bases and J lost 1, with 17 bases in between. The germline gives CDR1 SGHTA, CDR2 FQGNSA. The CDR3 contains 16 residues. CDR3 protein: CASRWTYDIRTDTQYF. CDR3 DNA: TGTGCCAGCAGGTGGACCTACGATATACGCACAGATACGCAGTATTTT.